Presented here are 14 T cell receptor beta chains from one specimen sequenced in a study of shared clonotypes between healthy human individuals (TCRdb year 2020). Library method: the immunoSEQ multiplex PCR assay. TCRdb provides this immuneACCESS table in a form limited to in-frame rearrangements. Some clones are lacking; in checked studies, under half of them reflect an unresolved V gene, and why the rest are absent is not known. The sample table contains 1.5 million to 2.5 million clones; only one count was recorded for about 94% of them. The ten most abundant clones make up 1.2% of the sample. CD8 naive samples were CD45RO-negative cells positively selected for CCR7, giving a CD45RA+CCR7+ population that excluded TemRA cells. The material sequenced was naive CD8+ T cells sorted from blood. The cell subset or site label for this specimen denotes: CD45RA+CCR7+. These receptors were obtained from a man younger than 35 in good health.

V usage is TRBV7-2 and J usage is TRBJ1-1, with D unresolved. The germline CDR1 and CDR2 sequences are SGHTA and FQGNSA. V was cut by 1 base and J by 0 bases, with 12 bases left in between. This CDR3 spans 16 amino acids. This CDR3 is CASSLVGSLLNTEAFF. In nucleotides, the CDR3 is TGTGCCAGCAGCTTAGTAGGGTCCCTCCTGAACACTGAAGCTTTCTTT.

V and J are TRBV4-1 and TRBJ1-5; no clear D. There are 15 residues in the CDR3. V lost 5 bases to trimming and J lost 3 bases, with 14 bases between them. Germline lookup yields CDR1 MGHRA and CDR2 YSYEKL. The CDR3 protein is CASSTRHGYNQPQHF. CDR3 DNA sequence: TGCGCCAGCAGCACCAGACACGGTTACAATCAGCCCCAGCATTTT.

This chain joins TRBV25-1 and TRBJ1-2; unclear D gene. The CDR3 runs 17 residues. V gave up 1 base and J gave up 5 bases, with 20 bases separating them. Germline V gene sequence: CDR1 MGHDK, CDR2 SYGVNS. The CDR3 DNA reads TGTGCCAGCAGTGAATTTCCCGACCAGCCGTTCCATTATGGCTACACCTTC. Protein: CASSEFPDQPFHYGYTF.

The gene calls are TRBV7-6 and TRBJ2-2, with a weak D call TRBD2 (7 bases). The CDR3 sequence is 17 residues long. Germline-derived CDR1 and CDR2 are SGHVS and FNYEAQ. V gave up 5 bases and J gave up 3 bases, with 19 bases separating them. CDR3 region: CASSPQWGGADTGELFF. CDR3 DNA: TGTGCCAGCAGCCCCCAATGGGGGGGCGCGGACACCGGGGAGCTGTTTTTT.

For this clone: Other DNA sequences of this sample code for an identical CDR3. This chain connects TRBV5-6 to TRBJ1-4, with a weak D call TRBD1 (6 bases). The CDR3 has 14 amino acids. V lost 0 bases and J 6 bases, leaving 9 bases between the germline ends. From germline, CDR1 is SGHDT and CDR2 YYEEEE. This chain's CDR3 is CASSLGPGDEKLFF. CDR3 nucleotide sequence: TGTGCCAGCAGCTTGGGCCCAGGGGATGAAAAACTGTTTTTT.

This chain links TRBV29-1 with TRBJ2-5; 10 nucleotides align to TRBD2. J gave up 0 bases and V 7 bases, and 8 bases lay outside the gene matches. The germline V gene encodes CDR1 SQVTM and CDR2 ANQGSEA. The CDR3 contains 15 residues. The chain's CDR3 is CSADGTSVDQETQYF. The CDR3 nucleotides are TGCAGCGCTGACGGGACTAGCGTAGACCAAGAGACCCAGTACTTC. The entire variable domain, with the rest obtained from reference TRBV29-1 and TRBJ2-5, is as follows: SAVISQKPSRDICQRGTSLTIQCQVDSQVTMMFWYRQQPGQSLTLIATANQGSEATYESGFVIDKFPISRPNLTFSTLTVSNMSPEDSSIYLCSADGTSVDQETQYFGPGTRLLVL.

In nucleotides, the CDR3 is TGTGCCAGCAGCTTGGCGGTAGGGAGGGAGACCCAGTACTTC. This translates into CASSLAVGRETQYF. This sequence joins TRBV11-1 and TRBJ2-5, with D possibly TRBD2 on 6 matching bases. Germline CDR1 and CDR2: SGHAT and FQDESV (reference sequence). The germline V and J ends were trimmed by 3 bases and 5 bases, with 13 bases remaining between them. The CDR3 is 14 amino acids.

On this clone: This sample includes further DNA sequences coding for the same CDR3. DNA for the CDR3: TGCGCCAGCAGCCAAGGACAGGGGAAAGGCGAGCAGTACTTC. Its protein is CASSQGQGKGEQYF. The genes are TRBV4-1 and TRBJ2-7, with 8 positions matching TRBD1. J lost 6 bases, V lost 1 base, and 5 bases had no gene match. The CDR3 length is 14 residues. CDR1 is MGHRA and CDR2 is YSYEKL in the germline V gene.

J is TRBJ1-1 and V is TRBV9; D gene ambiguous. CDR3 length equals 13 residues. Germline V lookup: CDR1 SGDLS, CDR2 YYNGEE. V was pared by 1 base and J by 1 base, with 5 bases between. The CDR3 loop reads CASSVLANTEAFF. CDR3 sequence (DNA): TGTGCCAGCAGCGTATTAGCGAACACTGAAGCTTTCTTT. The full variable domain, with the rest looked up from reference TRBV9 and TRBJ1-1, is DSGVTQTPKHLITATGQRVTLRCSPRSGDLSVYWYQQSLDQGLQFLIQYYNGEERAKGNILERFSAQQFPDLHSELNLSSLELGDSALYFCASSVLANTEAFFGQGTRLTVV.

A word on this clone: This specimen includes other DNA sequences encoding the same CDR3. This sequence joins TRBV2 and TRBJ2-7; the D call may be TRBD1 or TRBD2 (6 bases each). Trimming removed 6 bases from V and 0 bases from J, with 12 bases in between. CDR3 length equals 14 residues. Per the germline V gene, CDR1 is SNHLY and CDR2 is FYNNEI. Here the CDR3 DNA reads TGTGCCAGCAGGCGGGACACCAGCTCCTACGAGCAGTACTTC. Protein: CASRRDTSSYEQYF.

This chain links TRBV5-4 with TRBJ2-5; TRBD2 matches 14 bases. The CDR3 loop spans 16 amino acids. Germline V gene data show CDR1 as SGHNT and CDR2 as YYREEE (reference sequence). Losses at the gene ends were 4 bases for V and 5 bases for J; bases not matched to a gene: 7. CDR3 amino acids: CASSGGTSGRQETQYF. For the CDR3, the DNA is TGTGCCAGCAGCGGCGGGACTAGCGGGAGACAGGAGACCCAGTACTTC.

The CDR3 here is CASSIILGQGYNEQFF. CDR3 nucleotide sequence: TGTGCCAGTAGTATTATACTGGGACAGGGATACAATGAGCAGTTCTTC. This chain uses TRBV19 with TRBJ2-1; 9 nucleotides agree with TRBD1. V dropped 3 bases and J dropped 4; count of bases not matched to a gene: 7. Germline CDR1 is LNHDA and CDR2 is SQIVND (reference sequence). The CDR3 runs 16 residues. Complete variable domain (other parts from reference TRBV19 and TRBJ2-1): DGGITQSPKYLFRKEGQNVTLSCEQNLNHDAMYWYRQDPGQGLRLIYYSQIVNDFQKGDIAEGYSVSREKKESFPLTVTSAQKNPTAFYLCASSIILGQGYNEQFFGPGTRLTVL.

V gene TRBV6-5 combines with J gene TRBJ1-2; the D gene is possibly TRBD1 (6 bases). This CDR3 comprises 15 residues. With 2 bases removed from V and 4 bases from J, the gap between germline ends came to 14 bases. CDR1 is MNHEY and CDR2 is SVGAGI in the germline V gene. CDR3 region: CASSYPGEGSYGYTF. DNA for the CDR3: TGTGCCAGCAGTTACCCAGGGGAGGGGAGCTATGGCTACACCTTC.

The rearrangement links TRBV10-3 to TRBJ2-3; D uncertain. Deletions cut 3 bases from V and 2 bases from J, with 9 bases between. The germline V gene encodes CDR1 ENHRY and CDR2 SYGVKD. CDR3 size: 14 residues. CDR3 DNA: TGTGCCATCAGTGAAGTTAGGTCCACAGATACGCAGTATTTT. Its translation is CAISEVRSTDTQYF.